The T cell receptor (beta chain) described here comes from a study of T cells after yellow fever vaccination. General study results and limits: Boosting was followed by the reappearance of most primary-vaccination clones (under 97% CD4, 70% to 90% CD8). The secondary response showed a weaker magnitude and a faster peak, day 5 versus 15.

Regarding this clonotype: Its antigen is as yet unknown.

Template-switching 5'RACE yielded the TCR cDNA; a universal primer site and UMIs were added in the process. A single record per CDR3 protein comes from TCRdb applying MiXCR to the 5' RACE reads. Of 620,000 or so distinct CDR3 sequences detected, around 17% appear once; the ten largest clones hold roughly a sixth. V was trimmed by 2 bases and J by 0 bases, leaving 8 bases between them. The CDR3 length is 15 residues. The germline V gene encodes CDR1 SEHNR and CDR2 FQNEAQ (reference sequence). The sample in question was PBMCs, obtained 5 days after the first yellow fever vaccination. J is TRBJ1-3 and V is TRBV7-9, with a possible D match to TRBD1 (5 bases). The source is a young man who received the YFV17D yellow fever vaccine. CDR3 coding DNA: TGTGCCAGCAGCTTACAGGGCTCCTCTGGAAACACCATATATTTT. This sequence encodes CASSLQGSSGNTIYF.